A single sample is the source of the 28 T cell receptor beta chains below, sequenced in a study of CD8+CD57+ T cells in acquired aplastic anemia. Before being chosen for sequencing, patients had shown CD8+CD57+ cell expansion by flow cytometry. Genomic DNA was employed as the template in profiling TCR beta VDJ and CDR3. TCRdb reanalysed the reads using MiXCR and keeps one entry per CDR3 protein. The table includes hundreds of thousands of distinct CDR3 sequences, less than 85% detected once. What was sequenced was sorted CD4+, CD8+, or CD8+CD57+ T cells (not recorded which) from PBMCs. The receptors were sampled from a human donor with aplastic anemia.

This chain uses TRBV7-9 with TRBJ1-1, with no clear D. Per germline, CDR1 SEHNR and CDR2 FQNEAQ (reference sequence). The CDR3 extends over 16 amino acids. The V end lost 3 bases, the J end lost 6 bases, and 20 bases lay between the germline ends. The chain's CDR3 is CASSLERREGYAEAFF. The CDR3 coding sequence is TGTGCCAGCAGCTTGGAAAGGAGAGAGGGTTACGCTGAAGCTTTCTTT.

On this clonotype: As the CDR3 is not closed by the conserved phenylalanine or tryptophan, this likely results from a read error. It is unclear where the CDR3 begins or ends on the DNA, so no DNA is shown, and the CDR3 is as TCRdb lists it. This rearrangement joins TRBV7-2 to TRBJ1-2; the tabulated D call, TRBD1, remains unverified against the DNA. A total of 13 residues make up the CDR3, ends included. Germline V lookup: CDR1 SGHTA, CDR2 FQGNSA. Here the CDR3 reads CASSADRDYYEQY.

The chain is built from TRBV7-2 and TRBJ2-1; D perhaps matches TRBD2 (6 bases). Per germline, CDR1 SGHTA and CDR2 FQGNSA. The V and J ends lost 0 bases and 10 bases respectively, with 19 bases between them. The CDR3 has 16 residues. The CDR3, as DNA: TGTGCCAGCAGCTTAGCGGGAGGTCGCGAGAGGCAGGAGCAGTTCTTC. Translated, it gives CASSLAGGRERQEQFF.

Details on this clonotype: The conserved closing phenylalanine or tryptophan is absent in this CDR3, likely reflecting a read error. No DNA is shown, since the ends of the CDR3 on it are uncertain; the CDR3 is the one TCRdb lists. J is TRBJ1-6 and V is TRBV2. The CDR3 spans 16 residues, counting both ends. Per germline, CDR1 SNHLY and CDR2 FYNNEI. CDR3 loop: CASSDELSSYKLPGHV.

The V and J genes are TRBV9 and TRBJ2-3; D possibly corresponds to TRBD1 (6 bases). V gave up 4 bases and J gave up 15 bases, with 18 bases separating them. The CDR3 loop spans 12 amino acids. CDR1 and CDR2 (germline): SGDLS, YYNGEE. DNA of the CDR3: TGTGCCAGCAGCCTACAGGGAGTTACTGAATATTTT. The encoded protein is CASSLQGVTEYF.

The chain couples TRBV7-9 to TRBJ2-7; TRBD1 aligns across 11 bases. The CDR3 is 11 amino acids. J gave up 7 bases and V 11 bases, and 4 bases lay outside the gene matches. From germline, CDR1 is SEHNR and CDR2 FQNEAQ (reference sequence). CDR3 nucleotides: TGTGCCGGACAGGGGGCTTGGGAGCAGTACTTC. This codes for CAGQGAWEQYF.

The genes are TRBV9 and TRBJ2-3; D ambiguous. The CDR3 is 14 residues long. CDR1 and CDR2 from the germline V gene are SGDLS and YYNGEE. The V gene lost 0 bases and the J gene lost 12 bases, with 17 bases spanning the gap. The CDR3 DNA is TGTGCCAGCAGCGTAGACAATCTACCGAACACTCAGTATTTT. It translates to CASSVDNLPNTQYF. The full variable domain, with the rest looked up from reference TRBV9 and TRBJ2-3, is DSGVTQTPKHLITATGQRVTLRCSPRSGDLSVYWYQQSLDQGLQFLIQYYNGEERAKGNILERFSAQQFPDLHSELNLSSLELGDSALYFCASSVDNLPNTQYFGPGTRLTVL.

This clonotype was recorded only once. This chain links TRBV5-4 with TRBJ2-3; 7 bases align to TRBD2. Trimming at V came to 4 bases and at J to 5 bases, leaving 10 bases not matched to a gene. Germline V lookup: CDR1 SGHNT, CDR2 YYREEE (reference sequence). The CDR3 totals 15 residues. As DNA, the CDR3 is TGTGCCAGCAGCGTCGCTAGCGGCGGAATAGATACGCAGTATTTT. Translation gives CASSVASGGIDTQYF.

This clonotype was observed at least ten times. This chain connects TRBV11-2 to TRBJ2-2; maybe TRBD1 (5 bases). The CDR3 loop spans 16 amino acids. Looked up from germline, CDR1 is SGHAT and CDR2 is FQNNGV. V was cut by 2 bases and J by 7 bases, with 17 bases left in between. The CDR3 sequence: CASSLSGFQINGELFF. The CDR3 nucleotides read TGTGCCAGCAGCTTATCAGGGTTTCAGATAAACGGGGAGCTGTTTTTT.

This rearrangement joins TRBV2 to TRBJ2-5; no clear D. Germline V gene data show CDR1 as SNHLY and CDR2 as FYNNEI. The CDR3 has 13 amino acids. V lost 3 bases, J lost 3 bases, and 8 bases lay in between. This CDR3 is CASSDTRKETQYF. CDR3 DNA: TGTGCCAGCAGTGACACCAGAAAAGAGACCCAGTACTTC.

Turning to this clonotype: One end of the junction fails to match germline, which may point to a read error. This rearrangement joins TRBV7-8 to TRBJ2-3, with 11 bases identical to TRBD2. Germline values: CDR1 SGHVS, CDR2 FQNEAQ. The CDR3 loop spans 16 amino acids. CDR3 amino acids: CATSLAGGGDTDTQYF. Written as DNA, the CDR3 is TGTGCCACCAGCTTAGCGGGAGGGGGCGACACGGATACGCAGTATTTT.

This chain connects TRBV7-2 to TRBJ2-3; 8 bases line up with TRBD1. V was clipped by 1 base and J by 12 bases; unmatched bases: 15. The CDR3 loop spans 16 amino acids. Looked up from germline, CDR1 is SGHTA and CDR2 is FQGNSA. CDR3 protein: CASSLVQGGTEAFQYF. As DNA, the CDR3 is TGTGCCAGCAGCTTAGTACAGGGGGGCACCGAAGCTTTCCAGTATTTT. The variable domain in full, with the rest retrieved from reference TRBV7-2 and TRBJ2-3, is GAGVSQSPSNKVTEKGKDVELRCDPISGHTALYWYRQSLGQGLEFLIYFQGNSAPDKSGLPSDRFSAERTGGSVSTLTIQRTQQEDSAVYLCASSLVQGGTEAFQYFGPGTRLTVL.

This clonotype appeared a few times. The CDR3 nucleotides read TGTGCCAGTAGTACAGGGTCTCGGGGCTACACCTTC. The encoded protein is CASSTGSRGYTF. The chain combines TRBV19 with TRBJ1-2; TRBD1 is a possible D gene (5 bases). This CDR3 contains 12 residues. V lost 4 bases, J lost 8 bases, and 11 bases lay in between. Germline CDR1 LNHDA, CDR2 SQIVND (reference sequence).

Regarding this clonotype: A junction end diverges from the germline sequence, so it may reflect a read error. The chain couples TRBV7-8 to TRBJ2-3; 8 bases line up with TRBD1. The CDR3 contains 14 residues. The germline CDR1 and CDR2 sequences are SGHVS and FQNEAQ. The CDR3 is CASSFQPGGTAKSF. The CDR3 region has the DNA TGTGCCAGCAGCTTTCAACCAGGGGGCACAGCCAAGTCTTTT.

In regard to this clonotype: Given a much more abundant clone one base away, this may be a read error. The rearrangement joins TRBV11-3 to TRBJ2-7; D may be TRBD1 (5 bases). Germline CDR1 reads SGHNT; CDR2 reads YENEEA. With 1 base removed from V and 5 bases from J, the gap between germline ends came to 9 bases. This CDR3 is built from 13 residues. CDR3 DNA sequence: TGTGCCAGCAGCTTAGGTCTGACAGACGAGCAGTACTTC. Its protein is CASSLGLTDEQYF.

To note about this clonotype: The CDR3 end shows no conserved phenylalanine or tryptophan, and so a read error is likely. No DNA is shown, since the ends of the CDR3 on it are uncertain; the CDR3 is the one TCRdb lists. The chain is built from TRBV7-2 and TRBJ2-1; TRBD2, the table's D call, lacks a check against the DNA. The CDR3 has 13 residues if both end residues are counted. Germline V lookup: CDR1 SGHTA, CDR2 FQGNSA. CDR3 amino acids: CASSFGGGPDTLY.

CDR3 amino acids: CASSTPGTGGNYGYTF. CDR3 sequence (DNA): TGTGCCAGTAGTACCCCCGGGACAGGGGGCAACTATGGCTACACCTTC. The chain links TRBV19 to TRBJ1-2; 12 bases map to TRBD1. The CDR3 is 16 residues long. Germline V gives CDR1 LNHDA, CDR2 SQIVND (reference sequence). Trimming took 4 bases from V and 2 from J; bases not matched to a gene: 5.

The chain employs TRBV15 and TRBJ2-7, with D hard to call. Germline CDR1 LNHNV, CDR2 YYDKDF (reference sequence). CDR3 length: 18 amino acids. The CDR3 DNA reads TGTGCCACCAGCAGAGGGTCAGACCAAAAGACCCATTACTTCGAGCAATACGTC. Its translation is CATSRGSDQKTHYFEQYV.

As regards this clonotype: The CDR3 does not close with the conserved phenylalanine or tryptophan, likely indicating a read error. No DNA is shown, since the ends of the CDR3 on it are uncertain; the CDR3 is the one TCRdb lists. The chain carries TRBV7-9 and TRBJ2-1; no DNA check was done on the table's D call, TRBD1. The germline V gene encodes CDR1 SEHNR and CDR2 FQNEAQ (reference sequence). Ends included, the CDR3 has 13 residues. CDR3 residues: CASSLGGVPEPQY.

Comments on this clonotype: It is likely a read error, because the conserved phenylalanine at the end of the CDR3 is missing. Because the CDR3's place on the DNA is in doubt, the DNA is left out and the CDR3 is given as listed by TCRdb. This chain uses TRBV24-1 with TRBJ2-3; the table names TRBD1, a call not compared with the DNA. The CDR3 spans 15 amino acids, including both terminal residues. The germline V gene has CDR1 KGHDR and CDR2 SFDVKD. The CDR3: CATSDKKTGIGALTL.

As regards this clonotype: A much bigger clone sits one base away, suggesting this may be a read error. The chain uses TRBV12-3 or TRBV12-4 and TRBJ2-2; D is unclear. The CDR3 contains 10 residues. V lost 6 bases and J lost 6, with 2 bases in between. The DNA for the CDR3 is TGTGCCAGCAGGCCCGGGGAGCTGTTTTTT. Its translation: CASRPGELFF.

Only a few counts were recorded for this clonotype. The rearrangement joins TRBV7-8 to TRBJ2-7; 8 nucleotides line up with TRBD2. CDR1 SGHVS and CDR2 FQNEAQ come from the germline V gene. Unmatched junction bases numbered 4, after V lost 3 bases and J lost 3 bases. The CDR3 consists of 14 residues. CDR3 nucleotides: TGTGCCAGCAGCTTCACGGGGGGGGACTACGAGCAGTACTTC. This gives the protein CASSFTGGDYEQYF. The full variable domain, in which reference TRBV7-8 and TRBJ2-7 provide the parts outside the CDR3, is GAGVSQSPRYKVAKRGQDVALRCDPISGHVSLFWYQQALGQGPEFLTYFQNEAQLDKSGLPSDRFFAERPEGSVSTLKIQRTQQEDSAVYLCASSFTGGDYEQYFGPGTRLTVT.

The gene calls are TRBV19 and TRBJ2-1, with D possibly matching TRBD1 (5 bases). This CDR3 has 15 residues. CDR1 and CDR2 (germline): LNHDA, SQIVND (reference sequence). The V and J ends lost 1 base and 2 bases respectively, with 9 bases between them. The CDR3 DNA sequence: TGTGCCAGTAGTATAGGGGGCGGAACCTACAATGAGCAGTTCTTC. The encoded protein is CASSIGGGTYNEQFF.

This chain connects TRBV11-3 to TRBJ1-5, with D hard to call. Germline V gives CDR1 SGHNT, CDR2 YENEEA. The CDR3 sequence is 14 residues long. With 5 bases removed from V and 4 bases from J, the gap between germline ends came to 12 bases. The CDR3 is CASSEAYTNQPQHF. The CDR3 DNA reads as TGTGCCAGCAGCGAAGCTTATACAAATCAGCCCCAGCATTTT.

This clonotype was picked up many times. The chain is built from TRBV9 and TRBJ2-2; possible D gene TRBD2, 5 bases. Trimming shortened V by 4 bases and J by 6 bases, and 13 bases separated the two germline ends. CDR1 SGDLS and CDR2 YYNGEE come from the germline V gene. This CDR3 contains 14 residues. DNA for the CDR3: TGTGCCAGCAGCTTCCGCCCGGGATCCGGGGAGCTGTTTTTT. Its translation: CASSFRPGSGELFF.

About this clonotype itself: The junction departs from the called germline gene at one end, perhaps through a read error. The V and J genes are TRBV7-8 and TRBJ2-7; 9 bases fit TRBD2. TRBJ2-1 explains the end of the DNA better; the J call may be wrong. The germline V gene encodes CDR1 SGHVS and CDR2 FQNEAQ. This CDR3 comprises 15 residues. The CDR3 DNA is TGTGCCAGCAGCTCGGAGGGACTAGCCTACACTGAGCAGTTCTTC. The encoded protein is CASSSEGLAYTEQFF.

This clonotype appeared a few times. V is TRBV11-3 and J is TRBJ2-7; maybe TRBD1 (5 bases). The CDR3 is made up of 13 amino acids. Per the germline V gene, CDR1 is SGHNT and CDR2 is YENEEA. Deletions cut 0 bases from V and 5 bases from J, with 8 bases between. The CDR3 loop reads CASSLELTDEQYV. CDR3 coding DNA: TGTGCCAGCAGCTTAGAGCTGACAGACGAGCAGTACGTC.

About this clonotype itself: The junction differs from germline at one of its ends, possibly a read error. The chain links TRBV7-9 to TRBJ1-1; D is unclear. The CDR3 sequence is 15 residues long. The germline V gene has CDR1 SEHNR and CDR2 FQNEAQ (reference sequence). CDR3 DNA sequence: TGTGCCAGCAGGTTAGATCTGACAAGCAACACCGAACAGTTCTTT. Protein sequence: CASRLDLTSNTEQFF.